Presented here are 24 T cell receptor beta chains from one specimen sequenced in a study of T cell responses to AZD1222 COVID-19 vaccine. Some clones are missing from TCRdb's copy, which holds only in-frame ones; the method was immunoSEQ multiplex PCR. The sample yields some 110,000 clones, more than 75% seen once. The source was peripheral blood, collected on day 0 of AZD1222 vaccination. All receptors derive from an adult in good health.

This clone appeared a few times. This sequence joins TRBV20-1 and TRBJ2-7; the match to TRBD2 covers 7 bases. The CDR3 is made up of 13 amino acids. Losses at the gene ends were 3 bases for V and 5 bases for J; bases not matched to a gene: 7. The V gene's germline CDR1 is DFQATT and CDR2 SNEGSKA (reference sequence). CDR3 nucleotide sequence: TGCAGTGCTAGTTGGCGGGAGTTCGACGAGCAGTACTTC. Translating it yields CSASWREFDEQYF.

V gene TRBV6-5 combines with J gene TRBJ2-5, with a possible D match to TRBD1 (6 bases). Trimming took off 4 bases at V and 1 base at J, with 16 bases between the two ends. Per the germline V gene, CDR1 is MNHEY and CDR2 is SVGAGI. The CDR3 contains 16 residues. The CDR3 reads CASSFMPGRGQETQYF. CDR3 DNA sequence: TGTGCCAGCAGTTTCATGCCGGGCAGGGGCCAAGAGACCCAGTACTTC.

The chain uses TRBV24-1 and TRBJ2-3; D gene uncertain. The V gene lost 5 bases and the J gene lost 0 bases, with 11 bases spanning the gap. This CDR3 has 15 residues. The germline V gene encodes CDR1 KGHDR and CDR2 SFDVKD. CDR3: CATSVDFTSTDTQYF. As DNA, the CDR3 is TGTGCCACCAGTGTCGACTTCACTAGCACAGATACGCAGTATTTT.

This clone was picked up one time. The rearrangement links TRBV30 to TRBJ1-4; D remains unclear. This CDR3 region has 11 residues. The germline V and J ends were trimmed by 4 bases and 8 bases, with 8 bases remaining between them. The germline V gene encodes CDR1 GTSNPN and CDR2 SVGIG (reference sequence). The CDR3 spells CAWNGYEKLFF. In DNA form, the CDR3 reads TGTGCCTGGAACGGGTACGAAAAACTGTTTTTT.

CDR3 sequence reads: CAWSRAENYEQYF. The CDR3 DNA is TGTGCCTGGAGTAGAGCTGAGAACTACGAGCAGTACTTC. J is TRBJ2-7 and V is TRBV30; D unresolved. CDR3 length: 13 residues. From germline, CDR1 is GTSNPN and CDR2 SVGIG (reference sequence). V shed 2 bases and J shed 3 bases, with 11 bases lying between them.

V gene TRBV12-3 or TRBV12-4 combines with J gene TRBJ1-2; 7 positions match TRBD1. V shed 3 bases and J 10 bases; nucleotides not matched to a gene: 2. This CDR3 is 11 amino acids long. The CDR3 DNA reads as TGTGCCAGCAGTTTGGGGACAGCCTACACCTTC. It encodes CASSLGTAYTF.

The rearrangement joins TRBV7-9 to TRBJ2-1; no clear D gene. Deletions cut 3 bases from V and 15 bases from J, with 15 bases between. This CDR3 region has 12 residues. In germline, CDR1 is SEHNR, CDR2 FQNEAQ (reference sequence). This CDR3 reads CASSLGWEPLFF. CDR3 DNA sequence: TGTGCCAGCAGCTTGGGTTGGGAACCCCTGTTCTTC.

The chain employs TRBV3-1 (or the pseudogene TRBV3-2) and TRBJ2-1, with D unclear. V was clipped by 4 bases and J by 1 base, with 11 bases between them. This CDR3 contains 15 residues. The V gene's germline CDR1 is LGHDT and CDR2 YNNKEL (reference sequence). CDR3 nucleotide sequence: TGTGCCAGCAGCCCTCGGACGGTTTCCTACAATGAGCAGTTCTTC. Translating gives CASSPRTVSYNEQFF.

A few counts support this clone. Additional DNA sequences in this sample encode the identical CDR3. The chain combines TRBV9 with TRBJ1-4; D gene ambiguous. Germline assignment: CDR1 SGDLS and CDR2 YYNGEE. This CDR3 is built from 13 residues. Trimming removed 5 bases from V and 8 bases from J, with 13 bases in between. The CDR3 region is CASSPGSDEKLFF. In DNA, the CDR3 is TGTGCCAGCAGTCCGGGGAGCGACGAAAAACTGTTTTTT. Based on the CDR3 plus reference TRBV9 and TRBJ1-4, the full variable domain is DSGVTQTPKHLITATGQRVTLRCSPRSGDLSVYWYQQSLDQGLQFLIQYYNGEERAKGNILERFSAQQFPDLHSELNLSSLELGDSALYFCASSPGSDEKLFFGSGTQLSVL.

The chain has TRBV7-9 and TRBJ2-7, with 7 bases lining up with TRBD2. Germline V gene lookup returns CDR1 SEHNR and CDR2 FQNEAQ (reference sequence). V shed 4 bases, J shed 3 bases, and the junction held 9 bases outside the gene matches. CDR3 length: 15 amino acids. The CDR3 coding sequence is TGTGCCAGCAGCTCCCCGTGGGGGGGAAACTACGAGCAGTACTTC. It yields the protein CASSSPWGGNYEQYF.

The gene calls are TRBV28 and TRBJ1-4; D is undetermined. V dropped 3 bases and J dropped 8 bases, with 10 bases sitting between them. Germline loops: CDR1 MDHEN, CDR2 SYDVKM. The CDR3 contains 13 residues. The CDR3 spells CASSFDGEEKLFF. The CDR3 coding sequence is TGTGCCAGCAGTTTCGATGGGGAGGAAAAACTGTTTTTT.

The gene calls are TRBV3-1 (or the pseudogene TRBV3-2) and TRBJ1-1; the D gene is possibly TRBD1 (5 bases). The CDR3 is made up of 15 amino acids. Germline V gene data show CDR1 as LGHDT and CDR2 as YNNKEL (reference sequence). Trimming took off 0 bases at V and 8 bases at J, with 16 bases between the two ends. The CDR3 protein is CASSQEVRVWKEAFF. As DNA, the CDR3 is TGTGCCAGCAGCCAAGAGGTCAGGGTCTGGAAAGAAGCTTTCTTT.

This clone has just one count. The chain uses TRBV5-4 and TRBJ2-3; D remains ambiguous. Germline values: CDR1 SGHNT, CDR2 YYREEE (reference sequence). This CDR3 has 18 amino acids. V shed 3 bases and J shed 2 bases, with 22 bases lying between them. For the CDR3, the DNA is TGTGCCAGCAGCTCAGACCCATTCCGGATATCCGACACAGATACGCAGTATTTT. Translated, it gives CASSSDPFRISDTDTQYF.

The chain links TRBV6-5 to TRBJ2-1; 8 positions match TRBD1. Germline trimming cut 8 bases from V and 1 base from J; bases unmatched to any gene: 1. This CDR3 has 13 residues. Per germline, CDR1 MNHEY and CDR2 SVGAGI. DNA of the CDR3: TGTGCCAGCCGACAGGGGTCCTACAATGAGCAGTTCTTC. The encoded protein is CASRQGSYNEQFF.

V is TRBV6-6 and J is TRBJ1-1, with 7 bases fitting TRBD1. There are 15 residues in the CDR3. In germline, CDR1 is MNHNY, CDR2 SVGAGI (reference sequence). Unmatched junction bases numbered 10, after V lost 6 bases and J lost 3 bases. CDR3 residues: CASRPPGGEYTEAFF. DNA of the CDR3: TGTGCCAGCAGACCCCCAGGGGGAGAGTACACTGAAGCTTTCTTT.

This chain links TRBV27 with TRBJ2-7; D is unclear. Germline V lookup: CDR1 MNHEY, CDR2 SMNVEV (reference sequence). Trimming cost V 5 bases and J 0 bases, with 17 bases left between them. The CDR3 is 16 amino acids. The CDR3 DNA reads TGTGCCAGCAGTACATTCCCCAGTTATTCCTCCTACGAGCAGTACTTC. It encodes CASSTFPSYSSYEQYF.

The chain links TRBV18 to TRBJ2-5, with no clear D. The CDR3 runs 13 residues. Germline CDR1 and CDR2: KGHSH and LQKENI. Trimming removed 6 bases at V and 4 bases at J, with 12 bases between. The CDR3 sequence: CASSPIEGETQYF. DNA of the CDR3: TGTGCCAGCTCCCCGATAGAAGGAGAGACCCAGTACTTC.

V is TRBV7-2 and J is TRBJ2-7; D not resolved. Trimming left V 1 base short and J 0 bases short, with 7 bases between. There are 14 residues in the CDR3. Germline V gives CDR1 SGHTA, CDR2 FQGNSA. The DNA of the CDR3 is TGTGCCAGCAGCTTAGACCTGAGCTCCTACGAGCAGTACTTC. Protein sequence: CASSLDLSSYEQYF. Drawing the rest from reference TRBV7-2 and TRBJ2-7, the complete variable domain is GAGVSQSPSNKVTEKGKDVELRCDPISGHTALYWYRQSLGQGLEFLIYFQGNSAPDKSGLPSDRFSAERTGGSVSTLTIQRTQQEDSAVYLCASSLDLSSYEQYFGPGTRLTVT.

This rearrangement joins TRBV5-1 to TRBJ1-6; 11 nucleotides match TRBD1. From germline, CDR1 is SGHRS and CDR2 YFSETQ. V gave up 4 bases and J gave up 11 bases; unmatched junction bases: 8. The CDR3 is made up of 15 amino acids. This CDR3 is CASSPGWTGGTPLHF. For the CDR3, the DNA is TGCGCCAGCAGCCCCGGATGGACAGGGGGCACACCCCTCCACTTT.

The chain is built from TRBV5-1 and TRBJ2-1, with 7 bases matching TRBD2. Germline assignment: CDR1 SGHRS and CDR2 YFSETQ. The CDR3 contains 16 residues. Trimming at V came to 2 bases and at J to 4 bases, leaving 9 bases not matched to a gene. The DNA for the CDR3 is TGCGCCAGCAGCTTTTTAGCGGGTTTAATATACAATGAGCAGTTCTTC. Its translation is CASSFLAGLIYNEQFF. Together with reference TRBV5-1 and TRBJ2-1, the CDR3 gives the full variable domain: KAGVTQTPRYLIKTRGQQVTLSCSPISGHRSVSWYQQTPGQGLQFLFEYFSETQRNKGNFPGRFSGRQFSNSRSEMNVSTLELGDSALYLCASSFLAGLIYNEQFFGPGTRLTVL.

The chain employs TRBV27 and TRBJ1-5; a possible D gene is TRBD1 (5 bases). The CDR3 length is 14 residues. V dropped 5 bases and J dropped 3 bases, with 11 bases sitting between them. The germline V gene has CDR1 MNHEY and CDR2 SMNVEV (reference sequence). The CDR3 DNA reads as TGTGCCAGCAGTCTTACAGGTTTCAATCAGCCCCAGCATTTT. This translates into CASSLTGFNQPQHF.

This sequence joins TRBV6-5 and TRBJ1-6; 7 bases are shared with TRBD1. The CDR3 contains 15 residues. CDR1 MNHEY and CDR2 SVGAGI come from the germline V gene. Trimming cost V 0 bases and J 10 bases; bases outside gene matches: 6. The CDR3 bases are TGTGCCAGCAGTTACTCAGAGGGGGCGGACTCACCCCTCCACTTT. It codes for CASSYSEGADSPLHF.

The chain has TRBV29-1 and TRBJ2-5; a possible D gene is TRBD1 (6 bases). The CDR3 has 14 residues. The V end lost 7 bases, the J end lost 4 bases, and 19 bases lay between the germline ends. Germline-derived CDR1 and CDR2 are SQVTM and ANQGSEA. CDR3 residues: CSATHRVGAETQYF. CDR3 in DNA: TGCAGCGCAACCCACAGGGTTGGAGCAGAGACCCAGTACTTC.

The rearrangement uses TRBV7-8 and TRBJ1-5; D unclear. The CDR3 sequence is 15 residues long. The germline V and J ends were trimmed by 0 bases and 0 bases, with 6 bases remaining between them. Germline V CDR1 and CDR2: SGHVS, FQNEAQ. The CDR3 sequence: CASSLAFNSNQPQHF. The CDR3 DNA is TGTGCCAGCAGCTTAGCGTTCAATAGCAATCAGCCCCAGCATTTT.